This paragraph covers one T cell receptor beta chain sequence. The germline CDR1 and CDR2 sequences are WNHNN and SYGVQD (reference sequence). With 5 bases removed from V and 1 base from J, the gap between germline ends came to 8 bases. This CDR3 contains 13 residues. Assay: immunoSEQ multiplex PCR; the TCRdb copy retains only in-frame clones and omits some. The sample carries around 120,000 clones, approximately 89% recorded once. The data stem from a study of control samples from healthy donors and cancer patients. The source of this sequence is a man aged 55 to 70 in good health. Sequencing was done on a sample of blood. The rearrangement joins TRBV10-1 to TRBJ1-1; weak D call: TRBD1 (5 bases). The CDR3 DNA is TGCGCCAGCAGTCGGACACCGAACACTGAAGCTTTCTTT. Translating it yields CASSRTPNTEAFF.